This TCR beta chain was captured in a study of blood T cell repertoires in COVID-19. Clones were sequenced by immunoSEQ multiplex PCR, and TCRdb holds only the in-frame ones, with some missing. There are some 110,000 clones in the sample; roughly 83% occur only once, and approximately 3.3% lies in the top ten. V dropped 6 bases and J dropped 15 bases, with 13 bases sitting between them. Germline V gene lookup returns CDR1 SGHTS and CDR2 YDEGEE. The CDR3 is 10 amino acids. This receptor was identified in a woman aged 80 or over with active or convalescent COVID-19. The V and J genes are TRBV5-8 and TRBJ1-5; D uncertain. Input material: peripheral blood. The CDR3 sequence: CASTELGGHF. DNA for the CDR3: TGTGCCAGCACGGAGCTGGGTGGGCATTTT.